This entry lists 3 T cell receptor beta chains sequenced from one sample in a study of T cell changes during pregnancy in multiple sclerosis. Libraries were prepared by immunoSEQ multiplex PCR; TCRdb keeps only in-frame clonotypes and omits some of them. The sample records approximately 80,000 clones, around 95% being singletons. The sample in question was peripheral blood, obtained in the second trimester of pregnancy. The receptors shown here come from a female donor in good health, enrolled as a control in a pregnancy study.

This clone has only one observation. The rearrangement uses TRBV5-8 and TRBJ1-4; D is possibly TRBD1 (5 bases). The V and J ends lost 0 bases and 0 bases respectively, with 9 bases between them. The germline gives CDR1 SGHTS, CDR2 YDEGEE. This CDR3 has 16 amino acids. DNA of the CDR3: TGTGCCAGCAGCTTGGGACAGCTTGCAACTAATGAAAAACTGTTTTTT. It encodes CASSLGQLATNEKLFF. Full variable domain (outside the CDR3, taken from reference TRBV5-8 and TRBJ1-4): EAGVTQSPTHLIKTRGQQATLRCSPISGHTSVYWYQQALGLGLQFLLWYDEGEERNRGNFPPRFSGRQFPNYSSELNVNALELEDSALYLCASSLGQLATNEKLFFGSGTQLSVL.

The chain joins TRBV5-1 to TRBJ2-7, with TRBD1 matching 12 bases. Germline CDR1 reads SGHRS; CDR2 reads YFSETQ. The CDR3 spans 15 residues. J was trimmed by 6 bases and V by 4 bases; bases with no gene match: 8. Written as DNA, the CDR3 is TGCGCCAGCAGCGAACCGGGACAGGGGGCACTCGAGCAGTACTTC. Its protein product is CASSEPGQGALEQYF.

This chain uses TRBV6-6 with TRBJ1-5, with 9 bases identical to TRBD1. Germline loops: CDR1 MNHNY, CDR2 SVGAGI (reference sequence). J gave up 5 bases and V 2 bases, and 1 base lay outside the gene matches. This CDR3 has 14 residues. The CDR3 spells CASSYTGGDQPQHF. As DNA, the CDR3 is TGTGCCAGCAGTTACACAGGGGGCGATCAGCCCCAGCATTTT.